A single sample gave rise to the 11 T cell receptor beta chains below, sequenced in a study of beta chain features in type 1 diabetes. Since all of the isolated RNA was reverse transcribed, expressed TCRB transcripts were what got sequenced. Profiled with immunoSEQ multiplex PCR; TCRdb holds only in-frame clones, not every one. This table has about 740,000 clones, roughly 12% appearing once. These TCRs' antigens remain unknown. Findings and caveats of the study: Shorter TCRB CDR3s, moderately but significantly so, marked every one of the four CD4+ subsets in Type 1 diabetes patients.

The sequencing input was naive CD4+ T cells from blood. The source is a man aged 18 to 30 with type 1 diabetes.

The rearrangement uses TRBV6-5 and TRBJ1-2; D gene uncertain. Trimming removed 6 bases from V and 2 bases from J, with 10 bases in between. This CDR3 has 13 amino acids. Germline values: CDR1 MNHEY, CDR2 SVGAGI. In DNA form, the CDR3 reads TGTGCCAGCAGCGGGAGGAGAAACTATGGCTACACCTTC. Protein sequence: CASSGRRNYGYTF.

This clone came up a few times. This chain uses TRBV5-6 with TRBJ1-3; D not resolved. Per germline, CDR1 SGHDT and CDR2 YYEEEE. The CDR3 spans 15 residues. The V and J ends lost 0 bases and 0 bases respectively, with 7 bases between them. The CDR3 DNA is TGTGCCAGCAGCTTGGGTGGCAGCTCTGGAAACACCATATATTTT. Encoded protein: CASSLGGSSGNTIYF.

The chain carries TRBV30 and TRBJ1-1; the D is unclear. Trimming removed 3 bases at V and 2 bases at J, with 10 bases between. The germline gives CDR1 GTSNPN, CDR2 SVGIG (reference sequence). The CDR3 has 13 amino acids. CDR3 nucleotides: TGTGCCTGGAGGGGAGGCATCAACACTGAAGCTTTCTTT. Amino acids: CAWRGGINTEAFF.

The V gene is TRBV5-6, the J gene TRBJ2-2, with 7 bases lining up with TRBD1. Germline V lookup: CDR1 SGHDT, CDR2 YYEEEE. With 2 bases clipped from V and 4 bases from J, the junction kept 2 bases outside the gene matches. CDR3 size: 14 residues. Here the CDR3 DNA reads TGTGCCAGCAGCTTACAGGGGTTCACCGGGGAGCTGTTTTTT. Amino acids: CASSLQGFTGELFF.

The genes are TRBV5-4 and TRBJ2-2; D gene ambiguous. Germline loops: CDR1 SGHNT, CDR2 YYREEE (reference sequence). The V gene lost 0 bases and the J gene lost 6 bases, with 12 bases spanning the gap. The CDR3 length is 15 residues. The CDR3 loop reads CASSLDQSRSGELFF. CDR3 DNA sequence: TGTGCCAGCAGCTTGGACCAGTCAAGATCCGGGGAGCTGTTTTTT.

The genes are TRBV27 and TRBJ2-5, with a possible D match to TRBD1 (6 bases). Germline V gene sequence: CDR1 MNHEY, CDR2 SMNVEV (reference sequence). The V end was cut by 2 bases, the J end by 7 bases, with 11 bases between. This CDR3 region has 13 residues. The CDR3 DNA reads TGTGCCAGCAGTTTAAACAGGGAAGGGACCCAGTACTTC. This sequence encodes CASSLNREGTQYF.

This chain connects TRBV7-6 to TRBJ2-3, with 8 bases matching TRBD2. CDR1 is SGHVS and CDR2 is FNYEAQ in the germline V gene. V was clipped by 5 bases and J by 1 base; unmatched bases: 5. CDR3 size: 15 residues. Written as DNA, the CDR3 is TGTGCCAGCAGCCTACGGGAGGGGGGCACAGATACGCAGTATTTT. This translates into CASSLREGGTDTQYF.

The chain employs TRBV30 and TRBJ1-6; possible D gene TRBD1, 5 bases. The CDR3 contains 15 residues. V was shortened by 2 bases and J by 7 bases, with 15 bases between the two germline ends. The germline gives CDR1 GTSNPN, CDR2 SVGIG (reference sequence). As DNA, the CDR3 is TGTGCCTGGAGTCGACAGCTTCTAGGGAATTCACCCCTCCACTTT. Translating it yields CAWSRQLLGNSPLHF.

The chain couples TRBV6-5 to TRBJ2-5; either TRBD1 or TRBD2 may fit D (5 bases each). Trimming pared 7 bases from V and 4 bases from J, leaving 13 bases between. The CDR3 contains 13 residues. Per the germline V gene, CDR1 is MNHEY and CDR2 is SVGAGI. The CDR3 coding sequence is TGTGCCAGCAACGGGGCATCTCGAGAGACCCAGTACTTC. Residues: CASNGASRETQYF.

This clone has more than one count but fewer than ten. The rearrangement links TRBV7-2 to TRBJ2-5; 8 bases are a match to TRBD1. Germline V gene data show CDR1 as SGHTA and CDR2 as FQGNSA. This CDR3 has 15 residues. Germline trimming cut 2 bases from V and 5 bases from J; bases unmatched to any gene: 7. The CDR3 DNA follows: TGTGCCAGCAGCTTATATCAGGGGGCGCAGGAGACCCAGTACTTC. This translates into CASSLYQGAQETQYF.

The V and J genes are TRBV18 and TRBJ2-5; D gene unclear. Germline CDR1 KGHSH, CDR2 LQKENI. The CDR3 covers 12 residues. V lost 6 bases, J lost 5 bases, and 10 bases lay in between. CDR3 sequence (DNA): TGTGCCAGCTCCGCCTACACGGAGACCCAGTACTTC. Translating gives CASSAYTETQYF. The full variable domain, its missing parts supplied by reference TRBV18 and TRBJ2-5, is NAGVMQNPRHLVRRRGQEARLRCSPMKGHSHVYWYRQLPEEGLKFMVYLQKENIIDESGMPKERFSAEFPKEGPSILRIQQVVRGDSAAYFCASSAYTETQYFGPGTRLLVL.